This TCR beta chain is from a study of cytomegalovirus exposure and HLA in healthy donors. Overall study context: Earlier results showed approximately 110 million unique TCR beta sequences derived from 150 million to 200 million T cells. Of several hundred genotyped donors, roughly 81% grouped in the Caucasian-associated ancestry cluster. Study observations and caveats: In most subjects, TCR beta sequences reportedly gave accurate predictions of HLA-A and HLA-B alleles.

This clone has just a few counts. Its antigen is currently unknown. The germline CDR1 and CDR2 sequences are MGHDK and SYGVNS. Trimming stripped 0 bases from V and 2 bases from J, with 11 bases between. The CDR3 loop spans 15 amino acids. Vbeta (60) and Jbeta (13) primers were used in the PCR. Sequencing was performed with immunoSEQ multiplex PCR; in TCRdb, only in-frame clones are kept and a portion is missing. Of about 160,000 clones listed, roughly three quarters are singletons. Input material: PBMCs. The sequence derives from a man younger than 30 in good health and CMV-seropositive. This chain joins TRBV25-1 and TRBJ2-7; possibly TRBD1 for D (6 bases). The CDR3 DNA is TGTGCCAGCAGTGAATACCGGGACATCCCCTACGAGCAGTACTTC. Amino acids: CASSEYRDIPYEQYF.